This T cell receptor beta chain was captured by sequencing in a study of vaccination effects on CD4 cells after COVID-19. Notes on the study in general: Long after vaccination, the clones induced by infection and by vaccine shrank markedly in size.

V lost 4 bases to trimming and J lost 8 bases; unmatched junction nucleotides: 7. The CDR3 consists of 15 residues. Germline CDR1 and CDR2: KGHDR and SFDVKD. Comment on this clone: The antigen is undetermined.

Prior to sequencing, the ViraFEST assay stimulated PBMC with viral peptide pools, which expanded the antigen-specific CD4+ T cells. Researchers isolated CD4+ T cells once approximately ten days of culture had elapsed. Vaccine administered to participants consisted of two doses of either BNT162b2 or mRNA-1273. The healthy vaccine recipients, who had no prior SARS-CoV-2 infection, showed negative nucleocapsid antibodies. Supplemented with roughly 10 IU/ml IL-2 and 7.5 to 10 ug/ml peptides, under 2.5 million PBMC per well were kept in culture. Days 3 and 7 saw half the medium replaced with IL-2 medium. Libraries were prepared by immunoSEQ multiplex PCR; TCRdb keeps only in-frame clonotypes and omits some of them. Of around 24,000 clones listed, roughly 80% are singletons.

This clonotype was sampled from a human donor who received a COVID-19 vaccine. Some clones in this sample may be carry-over from other donors' samples. Source: CD4+ T cells from PBMCs cultured with SARS-CoV-2 spike peptides, taken after COVID-19 vaccination. This chain connects TRBV24-1 to TRBJ1-4, with TRBD1 matching over 9 bases. CDR3 sequence reads: CATSDPATGGEKLFF. The CDR3 coding sequence is TGTGCCACCAGTGACCCAGCAACAGGGGGCGAAAAACTGTTTTTT.